This TCR beta chain was recorded in a study of cytomegalovirus exposure and HLA in healthy donors. Study conclusions and caveats: According to reports, the classifier identified cytomegalovirus status with high specificity and sensitivity. CMV antigen specificity of three CMV-associated chains was confirmed in vitro. Cytomegalovirus-associated TCR beta chains were listed, numbering over 150.

The approximately 120-subject validation cohort, separate from the 666-subject first cohort, included the donors. V was clipped by 7 bases and J by 3 bases; unmatched bases: 3. CDR3 size: 13 residues. Germline CDR1 MDHEN, CDR2 SYDVKM. Some clones are missing from TCRdb's copy, which holds only in-frame ones; the method was immunoSEQ multiplex PCR. The sample carries some 150,000 clones, more than 80% recorded once. In the case of this clone: The antigen is not known.

This TCR was sampled from a woman under 40 in good health and CMV-seropositive. Sequencing input: PBMCs. The V call is TRBV28, the J call TRBJ2-1; 7 bases are a match to TRBD1. As DNA, the CDR3 is TGTGCCAGCACTCGGGACAGCTACAATGAGCAGTTCTTC. Amino acids: CASTRDSYNEQFF.